This T cell receptor (beta chain) was captured in a study of blood T cell repertoires in COVID-19. CDR1 is LNHDA, CDR2 SQIVND, per germline (reference sequence). This CDR3 has 15 amino acids. Unmatched junction bases numbered 3, after V lost 6 bases and J lost 0 bases. Clones were sequenced by immunoSEQ multiplex PCR, and TCRdb holds only the in-frame ones, with some missing. The table lists some 290,000 clones, 89% of them singletons. The sequence was collected from a woman in her thirties who had recovered from COVID-19. The chain recombines TRBV19 with TRBJ2-2; 8 bases match TRBD2. The sequenced sample was PBMCs or T cells enriched from blood (not recorded which). The CDR3: CASRLAEPNTGELFF. The CDR3 DNA reads as TGTGCCAGTAGACTAGCGGAACCGAACACCGGGGAGCTGTTTTTT.